Following are 18 T cell receptor beta chains from one sample sequenced in a study of response to subunit inactivated influenza vaccine (dated 2018 in TCRdb). Libraries were constructed by RT-PCR. Sequencing instrument: Illumina HiSeq 2500. TCRdb ran its own pipeline on the public reads, namely fastp trimming at Q25 and MiXCR clone calling, and kept in-frame beta chains. Records with the same CDR3 protein are collapsed into one entry carrying the most frequent genes and DNA. This sample comprises 650,000 or so distinct CDR3 sequences, 14% of them detected only once. The top ten clonotypes cover 7.6% of the sample. The sequences come from PBMCs from blood, collected approximately 15 days before vaccination. Source of these receptors: a man aged 50 to 59 who received an inactivated influenza vaccine. Donor details come from another sample of the same person, matched by shared clones.

The table lists this clonotype with a few counts. The rearrangement joins TRBV10-2 to TRBJ2-3; TRBD1 or TRBD2 may be the D gene (5 bases each). The CDR3 runs 14 residues. The germline V and J ends were trimmed by 10 bases and 1 base, with 15 bases remaining between them. The V gene's germline CDR1 is WSHSY and CDR2 SAAADI. As DNA, the CDR3 is TGCGCCACCCTGAGGGGTCCGGGCACAGATACGCAGTATTTT. This sequence encodes CATLRGPGTDTQYF.

The V call is TRBV6-2 or TRBV6-3, the J call TRBJ2-1; D may be TRBD2 (5 bases). CDR1 and CDR2 (germline): MNHEY, SVGEGT. This CDR3 is 16 amino acids long. The V end lost 10 bases, the J end lost 0 bases, and 19 bases lay between the germline ends. The CDR3 region has the DNA TGTGCCACCAGCCTTTGGAGACTATCCTCCTACAATGAGCAGTTCTTC. The encoded protein is CATSLWRLSSYNEQFF.

This clonotype was counted many times. The chain employs TRBV13 and TRBJ2-7; no definite D call. Germline lookup yields CDR1 PRHDT and CDR2 FYEKMQ (reference sequence). Trimming took 2 bases from V and 0 from J, leaving 11 bases between them. The CDR3 consists of 15 residues. The CDR3 DNA reads TGTGCCAGCAGCTTACGGACGGTGAGCTCCTACGAGCAGTACTTC. It encodes CASSLRTVSSYEQYF.

This clonotype showed up many times. The J gene is TRBJ2-5, the V gene TRBV5-1; D is unresolved. Germline V gene sequence: CDR1 SGHRS, CDR2 YFSETQ. This CDR3 has 13 amino acids. V lost 4 bases and J 5 bases, leaving 12 bases between the germline ends. In DNA form, the CDR3 reads TGCGCCAGCAGCGTAAACGACGGGGAGACCCAGTACTTC. Its translation is CASSVNDGETQYF.

A few counts support this clonotype. This chain uses TRBV29-1 with TRBJ1-2; D gene uncertain. V lost 1 base and J 0 bases, leaving 12 bases between the germline ends. There are 15 residues in the CDR3. CDR1 and CDR2 from the germline V gene are SQVTM and ANQGSEA. The CDR3 bases are TGCAGCGTTGAAGGATCAAGATCCGCTAACTATGGCTACACCTTC. Amino acid sequence: CSVEGSRSANYGYTF.

The V call is TRBV5-1, the J call TRBJ2-5; 9 bases line up with TRBD1. The J segment lost 6 bases and the V segment lost 7 bases, leaving 13 bases of the junction unmatched. This CDR3 spans 15 amino acids. CDR1 is SGHRS and CDR2 is YFSETQ in the germline V gene. CDR3 coding DNA: TGCGCCAGCGGGACGGGACAGGGAGTGGGGAAGACCCAGTACTTC. Its translation is CASGTGQGVGKTQYF.

This rearrangement joins TRBV28 to TRBJ1-4, with a weak D call TRBD1 (5 bases). The germline V gene encodes CDR1 MDHEN and CDR2 SYDVKM. Deletions cut 10 bases from V and 4 bases from J, with 16 bases between. The CDR3 totals 14 residues. CDR3 sequence (DNA): TGTGCCACTCAATACCGGGACGGTAATGAAAAACTGTTTTTT. Protein: CATQYRDGNEKLFF.

This clonotype was detected a few times. The chain recombines TRBV29-1 with TRBJ2-5; D not resolved. This CDR3 comprises 13 residues. Looked up from germline, CDR1 is SQVTM and CDR2 is ANQGSEA. The V and J ends lost 5 bases and 7 bases respectively, with 17 bases between them. The CDR3 is CSVSWSLTGTQYF. Here the CDR3 DNA reads TGCAGCGTTAGTTGGTCCTTGACGGGGACCCAGTACTTC.

This clonotype was observed a few times. In DNA, the CDR3 is TGTGCCAGCTCACCAGGGTCGCAGGGCTCCTACAATGAGCAGTTCTTC. This codes for CASSPGSQGSYNEQFF. The V gene is TRBV18, the J gene TRBJ2-1; D possibly corresponds to TRBD1 (5 bases). Germline V gene sequence: CDR1 KGHSH, CDR2 LQKENI. The CDR3 spans 16 residues. The germline V and J ends were trimmed by 2 bases and 0 bases, with 11 bases remaining between them.

This clonotype was counted between two and nine times. The chain recombines TRBV27 with TRBJ2-7; 10 bases are a match to TRBD1. V was pared by 5 bases and J by 5 bases, with 12 bases of the junction left unmatched. The CDR3 runs 16 residues. In germline, CDR1 is MNHEY, CDR2 SMNVEV (reference sequence). CDR3 in amino acids: CASSLLPGTGEDEQYF. The CDR3 DNA sequence: TGTGCCAGCAGTCTCCTCCCCGGGACAGGGGAGGACGAGCAGTACTTC.

This clonotype appeared a few times. The chain is built from TRBV29-1 and TRBJ2-1, with 8 bases that match TRBD1. CDR1 and CDR2 (germline): SQVTM, ANQGSEA. This CDR3 has 14 residues. V was clipped by 4 bases and J by 6 bases; unmatched bases: 8. In DNA, the CDR3 is TGCAGCGTTGGCACAGGGGGGTTGAGCAATGAGCAGTTCTTC. It codes for CSVGTGGLSNEQFF.

The rearrangement links TRBV2 to TRBJ2-7; the D is unclear. Germline V gene sequence: CDR1 SNHLY, CDR2 FYNNEI. Between the trimmed V and J ends, which lost 6 bases and 6 bases, there was a span of 9 bases. The CDR3 sequence is 11 residues long. CDR3: CASRGYGEQYF. Here the CDR3 DNA reads TGTGCCAGCAGGGGATATGGCGAGCAGTACTTC.

In its sample, this clonotype was seen a few times. The chain has TRBV5-1 and TRBJ2-1; D is perhaps TRBD2 (5 bases). CDR1 and CDR2 (germline): SGHRS, YFSETQ. Trimming pared 3 bases from V and 0 bases from J, leaving 10 bases between. This CDR3 region has 15 residues. The CDR3 coding sequence is TGCGCCAGCAGCTCCGAGCGGAGCTCCTACAATGAGCAGTTCTTC. It specifies CASSSERSSYNEQFF.

This clonotype was counted only a few times. The chain uses TRBV20-1 and TRBJ1-1; no clear D gene. The CDR3 consists of 12 residues. The V end lost 3 bases, the J end lost 8 bases, and 13 bases lay between the germline ends. Per the germline V gene, CDR1 is DFQATT and CDR2 is SNEGSKA (reference sequence). The chain's CDR3 is CSASRKGSEAFF. CDR3 in DNA: TGCAGTGCTAGTAGGAAGGGCTCCGAAGCTTTCTTT.

The DNA for the CDR3 is TGTGCCAGCAGTAAACGGGACAGGGAACCGGGCACCGGGGAGCTGTTTTTT. It specifies CASSKRDREPGTGELFF. The rearrangement joins TRBV6-1 to TRBJ2-2, with 9 bases aligning to TRBD1. Germline CDR1 reads MNHNS; CDR2 reads SASEGT. With 5 bases clipped from V and 4 bases from J, the junction kept 11 bases outside the gene matches. The CDR3 covers 17 residues.

This clonotype has a count of ten or more. The chain couples TRBV29-1 to TRBJ2-3; 12 bases line up with TRBD2. The germline V gene encodes CDR1 SQVTM and CDR2 ANQGSEA. The V segment lost 1 base and the J segment 10 bases; nucleotides outside the gene matches: 12. The CDR3 covers 16 residues. CDR3: CSVEVSSGREGWAQYF. The CDR3 nucleotides are TGCAGCGTTGAAGTGTCTAGCGGGAGGGAGGGGTGGGCGCAGTATTTT.

This clonotype came up once. This rearrangement joins TRBV30 to TRBJ1-5, with 8 nucleotides matching TRBD1. Germline V gene data show CDR1 as GTSNPN and CDR2 as SVGIG (reference sequence). Trimming removed 0 bases from V and 7 bases from J; junction bases left unmatched: 8. This CDR3 region has 15 residues. In nucleotides, the CDR3 is TGTGCCTGGAGTGTTTATCCAGGGGGCGACCAGCCCCAGCATTTT. Translating it yields CAWSVYPGGDQPQHF.

The chain joins TRBV7-3 to TRBJ2-3; no clear D. V was cut by 4 bases and J by 2 bases, with 13 bases left in between. In germline, CDR1 is SGHTA, CDR2 FQGTGA. The CDR3 has 15 residues. The CDR3 sequence: CASSSSLQNTDTQYF. CDR3 DNA sequence: TGTGCCAGCAGCTCTTCACTGCAGAACACAGATACGCAGTATTTT. Full variable domain (remainder filled in from reference TRBV7-3 and TRBJ2-3): GAGVSQTPSNKVTEKGKYVELRCDPISGHTALYWYRQSLGQGPEFLIYFQGTGAADDSGLPNDRFFAVRPEGSVSTLKIQRTERGDSAVYLCASSSSLQNTDTQYFGPGTRLTVL.